The clone carrying this T cell receptor beta chain was observed many times. What it recognizes is unknown. These data are taken from a study of T-cell reconstitution after alpha-beta-depleted transplantation in children. Points from the study as a whole: Expanded clones from the graft, numbering several hundred, reportedly supplied alpha-beta T cells about two months after transplant. Recipient T cells and thymic progenitors that survived gave rise to the high TCRbeta diversity observed at day 60 in some patients. From newly produced T cells came most of the T-cell counts and diversity one year after transplant.

The CDR3 has 15 residues. CDR1 SGHRS and CDR2 YFSETQ come from the germline V gene. Trimming at V came to 5 bases and at J to 6 bases, leaving 8 bases not matched to a gene. The TCRbeta library incorporated unique molecular identifiers. TCRdb itself ran the PCR reads through MiXCR, one entry per CDR3 protein. The data hold just under 150,000 distinct CDR3 sequences, with roughly 9% observed a single time. The source is a female patient between 2 and 15 years old who had a stem cell transplant for congenital amegakaryocytic thrombocytopenia, so the T cells may come from the graft donor. This chain links TRBV5-1 with TRBJ1-6; 7 positions agree with TRBD1. Sequenced material: PBMCs, mostly from graft donor cells, taken 180 days after TCRalphabeta/CD19-depleted stem cell transplant. DNA of the CDR3: TGCGCCAGCAGTCCCAGACAGGGATCTAATTCACCCCTCCACTTT. Protein product: CASSPRQGSNSPLHF.